The clone carrying this T cell receptor beta chain was observed once. What it binds is not known. Germline V CDR1 and CDR2: SNHLY, FYNNEI. This CDR3 comprises 12 residues. V was cut by 6 bases and J by 3 bases, with 9 bases left in between. PCR involved 60 Vbeta and 13 Jbeta primers. The table came from immunoSEQ multiplex PCR; TCRdb's copy has only in-frame clones and leaves some out. The table includes 80,000 to 130,000 clones, around 82% detected once. These data originate in a study of cytomegalovirus exposure and HLA in healthy donors. The wider study: Among the approximately 430 donors who were genotyped, 70% to 90% fell in the genetic ancestry cluster that is associated with self-reported Caucasian donors. General study results and limits: It was reported in a later analysis that an Asian-associated ancestry cluster showed fewer N-insertions than the approximately 690-donor mean. Researchers catalogued about 160 TCR beta chains as cytomegalovirus-associated.

V and J are TRBV2 and TRBJ2-7; a weak D match, TRBD1 (5 bases). Sequencing was done on a sample of PBMCs. This receptor was identified in a woman between 50 and 59 years old in good health and CMV-seropositive. The CDR3 loop reads CASSRQYYEQYF. CDR3 nucleotides: TGTGCCAGCAGCCGACAGTACTACGAGCAGTACTTC.